These 17 T cell receptor beta chains were all obtained from the same sample, sequenced in a study of control samples from healthy donors and cancer patients. Only in-frame clones appear in the TCRdb table, and some are missing; sequencing was by immunoSEQ multiplex PCR. This table holds some 82,000 clones, more than 70% found once. Sequences were obtained from blood. Receptors were obtained from a man aged 50 to 59 in good health.

The rearrangement uses TRBV4-1 and TRBJ1-1; TRBD1 might be the D (6 bases). Trimming took off 5 bases at V and 4 bases at J, with 11 bases between the two ends. The CDR3 totals 13 residues. CDR1 and CDR2 from the germline V gene are MGHRA and YSYEKL. The CDR3: CASSLQGITEAFF. CDR3 DNA sequence: TGCGCCAGCAGCTTACAGGGTATCACTGAAGCTTTCTTT.

The chain couples TRBV6-4 to TRBJ2-2; 11 bases map to TRBD1. Germline V gene sequence: CDR1 MRHNA, CDR2 SNTAGT. The CDR3 is made up of 14 amino acids. The J segment lost 5 bases and the V segment lost 6 bases, leaving 2 bases of the junction unmatched. CDR3 DNA: TGTGCCAGCAGCGGACAGGGGGCAACCGGGGAGCTGTTTTTT. Its translation is CASSGQGATGELFF.

In its sample, this clone was seen once. V gene TRBV5-5 combines with J gene TRBJ1-2; D not resolved. Germline CDR1 reads SGHKS; CDR2 reads YYEKEE (reference sequence). Trimming pared 1 base from V and 0 bases from J, leaving 7 bases between. The CDR3 is 14 residues long. CDR3: CASSLNSANYGYTF. The CDR3 DNA reads as TGTGCCAGCAGCTTGAACAGCGCTAACTATGGCTACACCTTC. Full variable domain (missing parts from reference TRBV5-5 and TRBJ1-2): DAGVTQSPTHLIKTRGQQVTLRCSPISGHKSVSWYQQVLGQGPQFIFQYYEKEERGRGNFPDRFSARQFPNYSSELNVNALLLGDSALYLCASSLNSANYGYTFGSGTRLTVV.

V gene TRBV4-3 combines with J gene TRBJ2-7; tentative D call: TRBD2 (5 bases). Germline V gives CDR1 LGHNA, CDR2 YSLEER. Trimming stripped 2 bases from V and 6 bases from J, with 17 bases between. The CDR3 contains 15 residues. The CDR3 DNA reads as TGCGCCAGCAGCCAACATCTACAAGCCGAGGGCGAGCAGTACTTC. It is translated as CASSQHLQAEGEQYF.

This clone was found once. The chain joins TRBV9 to TRBJ2-1; D remains ambiguous. CDR3 length equals 14 residues. Per the germline V gene, CDR1 is SGDLS and CDR2 is YYNGEE. V shed 4 bases and J shed 8 bases, with 16 bases lying between them. This chain's CDR3 is CASSPPGRVDEQFF. The CDR3 DNA reads as TGTGCCAGCAGCCCACCAGGACGTGTCGATGAGCAGTTCTTC.

The chain employs TRBV11-2 and TRBJ2-7; D unclear. Looked up from germline, CDR1 is SGHAT and CDR2 is FQNNGV. V was shortened by 4 bases and J by 6 bases, with 13 bases between the two germline ends. This CDR3 has 13 residues. Written as DNA, the CDR3 is TGTGCCAGCAGCTCCGTCGGGTATGGCGAGCAGTACTTC. It is translated as CASSSVGYGEQYF. Based on the CDR3 plus reference TRBV11-2 and TRBJ2-7, the full variable domain is EAGVAQSPRYKIIEKRQSVAFWCNPISGHATLYWYQQILGQGPKLLIQFQNNGVVDDSQLPKDRFSAERLKGVDSTLKIQPAKLEDSAVYLCASSSVGYGEQYFGPGTRLTVT.

The V call is TRBV7-2, the J call TRBJ2-3, with a weak D call TRBD2 (5 bases). With 2 bases removed from V and 1 base from J, the gap between germline ends came to 10 bases. Germline CDR1 is SGHTA and CDR2 is FQGNSA. The CDR3 runs 15 residues. The CDR3 DNA sequence: TGTGCCAGCAGCTTAAGGCGGCGGGGCACAGATACGCAGTATTTT. Protein: CASSLRRRGTDTQYF. Complete variable domain (other parts from reference TRBV7-2 and TRBJ2-3): GAGVSQSPSNKVTEKGKDVELRCDPISGHTALYWYRQSLGQGLEFLIYFQGNSAPDKSGLPSDRFSAERTGGSVSTLTIQRTQQEDSAVYLCASSLRRRGTDTQYFGPGTRLTVL.

V gene TRBV7-2 combines with J gene TRBJ2-1, with a weak D call TRBD1 (6 bases). Trimming shortened V by 5 bases and J by 8 bases, and 16 bases separated the two germline ends. CDR1 SGHTA and CDR2 FQGNSA come from the germline V gene. The CDR3 has 14 residues. The CDR3 protein is CASSTGQSWDEQFF. CDR3 in DNA: TGTGCCAGCAGCACAGGACAGTCCTGGGATGAGCAGTTCTTC. The variable domain in full, completed from reference TRBV7-2 and TRBJ2-1, reads GAGVSQSPSNKVTEKGKDVELRCDPISGHTALYWYRQSLGQGLEFLIYFQGNSAPDKSGLPSDRFSAERTGGSVSTLTIQRTQQEDSAVYLCASSTGQSWDEQFFGPGTRLTVL.

This sequence joins TRBV11-3 and TRBJ2-1; 7 nucleotides align to TRBD1. Trimming cost V 1 base and J 7 bases; bases outside gene matches: 7. The V gene's germline CDR1 is SGHNT and CDR2 YENEEA. The CDR3 has 15 residues. The CDR3 spells CASSLGQGGANEQFF. CDR3 in DNA: TGTGCCAGCAGCTTAGGACAGGGTGGTGCAAATGAGCAGTTCTTC.

The CDR3 DNA reads TGCGCCAGCAGCCAAGATGGGCTAGGGGAGACCCAGTACTTC. This codes for CASSQDGLGETQYF. The chain has TRBV4-3 and TRBJ2-5; D remains ambiguous. Germline CDR1 reads LGHNA; CDR2 reads YSLEER. CDR3 length: 14 amino acids. V gave up 0 bases and J gave up 5 bases, with 10 bases separating them.

The CDR3 DNA reads as TGTGCCAGCAGCGGGCAGGGAGCTTCTAACTATGGCTACACCTTC. Translated: CASSGQGASNYGYTF. The chain carries TRBV9 and TRBJ1-2; D is possibly TRBD1 (5 bases). V lost 3 bases, J lost 0 bases, and 12 bases lay in between. In germline, CDR1 is SGDLS, CDR2 YYNGEE. The CDR3 loop spans 15 amino acids.

J is TRBJ2-6 and V is TRBV30; D possibly corresponds to TRBD1 (5 bases). Trimming shortened V by 4 bases and J by 3 bases, and 10 bases separated the two germline ends. From germline, CDR1 is GTSNPN and CDR2 SVGIG (reference sequence). The CDR3 sequence is 14 residues long. This CDR3 is CAWNPGFGANVLTF. The CDR3 nucleotides read TGTGCCTGGAACCCAGGGTTTGGGGCCAACGTCCTGACTTTC.

The rearrangement links TRBV24-1 to TRBJ2-1; 9 bases are shared with TRBD1. CDR3 size: 16 residues. The ends lost 1 base at V and 1 base at J; junction bases unmatched: 1. CDR1 and CDR2 from the germline V gene are KGHDR and SFDVKD. Here the CDR3 DNA reads TGTGCCACCAGTGATTTCGGACAGGGGTCCTACAATGAGCAGTTCTTC. This gives the protein CATSDFGQGSYNEQFF.

The genes are TRBV20-1 and TRBJ2-2; tentatively, D is TRBD1 (6 bases). The V and J ends lost 3 bases and 0 bases respectively, with 8 bases between them. This CDR3 region has 14 residues. CDR1 and CDR2 from the germline V gene are DFQATT and SNEGSKA (reference sequence). The CDR3 sequence: CSASNRANTGELFF. The DNA for the CDR3 is TGCAGTGCTAGTAACAGGGCGAACACCGGGGAGCTGTTTTTT.

This sequence joins TRBV29-1 and TRBJ1-4; the D is unclear. The germline V gene has CDR1 SQVTM and CDR2 ANQGSEA. The length of the CDR3 is 12 residues. Deletions cut 4 bases from V and 5 bases from J, with 8 bases between. The CDR3 region is CSVAGPNEKLFF. The CDR3, as DNA: TGCAGCGTTGCAGGACCGAATGAAAAACTGTTTTTT.

This clone was detected only once. Here the CDR3 reads CASSPDRVQETQYF. In DNA, the CDR3 is TGTGCCAGCTCTCCTGACAGGGTCCAAGAGACCCAGTACTTC. This rearrangement joins TRBV18 to TRBJ2-5; TRBD1 matches 7 bases. The CDR3 is made up of 14 amino acids. V lost 6 bases, J lost 1 base, and 5 bases stayed unmatched. Germline CDR1 reads KGHSH; CDR2 reads LQKENI.

This sequence joins TRBV19 and TRBJ2-6; the D is unclear. Germline CDR1 reads LNHDA; CDR2 reads SQIVND (reference sequence). Trimming pared 5 bases from V and 0 bases from J, leaving 5 bases between. There are 14 residues in the CDR3. The CDR3 region is CASSASSGANVLTF. The CDR3 nucleotides are TGTGCCAGTAGTGCGAGCTCTGGGGCCAACGTCCTGACTTTC.